These 11 T cell receptor beta chains came from one sample sequenced in a study of regulatory T cells in long-lasting Graves disease. Indicated time point: newly diagnosed GD, antithyroid drugs for less than 3 months. PBMC-extracted RNA yielded the TCR library. Arm-PCR of CDR3 regions and iRepertoire HTBI primers were the basis on which TCR beta libraries were built. Via MiXCR, TCRdb re-called the multiplex PCR reads, giving one row per CDR3 protein. The sample lists 350,000 to 500,000 distinct CDR3 sequences; about a sixth were seen once. This sample was also put to use in a study of T cells in Graves' hyperthyroidism and ophthalmopathy.

The source material was peripheral blood mononuclear cells (PBMCs), sampled at new diagnosis, from a patient treated with antithyroid drugs. The origin of the receptors is a woman aged 25 to 45 with Graves disease.

This clonotype was detected ten times or more. V is TRBV6-1 and J is TRBJ1-2; 8 nucleotides agree with TRBD1. This CDR3 has 15 residues. Germline V lookup: CDR1 MNHNS, CDR2 SASEGT. After removal of 3 bases from V and 7 bases from J, the junction contained 10 bases not matched to a gene. CDR3 nucleotide sequence: TGTGCCAGCAGTGAGGAAGGAGACAGGGGAAGTGGCTACACCTTC. Amino acids: CASSEEGDRGSGYTF.

The rearrangement uses TRBV6-2 or TRBV6-3 and TRBJ2-7; a possible D gene is TRBD2 (6 bases). This CDR3 is built from 11 residues. Looked up from germline, CDR1 is MNHEY and CDR2 is SVGEGT. Trimming took off 5 bases at V and 9 bases at J, with 11 bases between the two ends. CDR3 protein: CASSRRERQYF. DNA for the CDR3: TGTGCCAGCAGTCGCCGGGAGCGGCAGTACTTC.

Turning to this clonotype: This could be a read error, since a much larger clone is one nucleotide away. The chain carries TRBV28 and TRBJ2-1; perhaps TRBD2 as D (6 bases). In germline, CDR1 is MDHEN, CDR2 SYDVKM. The CDR3 sequence is 15 residues long. V lost 2 bases to trimming and J lost 4 bases, with 12 bases between them. CDR3 DNA: TGTGCCAGCAGTTTAGGAGGGGCAACTTACAATGAGCAGTTCTTC. Encoded protein: CASSLGGATYNEQFF.

This clonotype was counted at least ten times. The chain joins TRBV10-3 to TRBJ2-5; D not resolved. This CDR3 is built from 17 residues. From germline, CDR1 is ENHRY and CDR2 SYGVKD. V was trimmed by 0 bases and J by 1 base, leaving 15 bases between them. The DNA for the CDR3 is TGTGCCATCAGTGAGTCAGGCTTATACGCAGGCCAAGAGACCCAGTACTTC. Translation: CAISESGLYAGQETQYF.

The chain carries TRBV28 and TRBJ2-6; 10 nucleotides match TRBD2. Germline V gene lookup returns CDR1 MDHEN and CDR2 SYDVKM. J lost 4 bases, V lost 10 bases, and 4 bases had no gene match. CDR3 size: 14 residues. Here the CDR3 reads CAIAGGRGANVLTF. CDR3 in DNA: TGTGCCATAGCGGGGGGTAGGGGGGCCAACGTCCTGACTTTC.

The genes are TRBV28 and TRBJ2-1; D is perhaps TRBD2 (8 bases). The CDR3 spans 19 residues. Germline loops: CDR1 MDHEN, CDR2 SYDVKM. Trimming cost V 6 bases and J 1 base, with 25 bases left between them. The CDR3 DNA sequence: TGTGCCAGCAGCCATCAGGGGGAGAGTGCTAGCGGGTCCTACAATGAGCAGTTCTTC. Translating it yields CASSHQGESASGSYNEQFF.

This clonotype occurred many times. The chain combines TRBV13 with TRBJ1-2; D gene ambiguous. The length of the CDR3 is 12 residues. V was pared by 5 bases and J by 7 bases, with 11 bases between. The germline V gene has CDR1 PRHDT and CDR2 FYEKMQ (reference sequence). CDR3 nucleotide sequence: TGTGCCAGCAGCCCGCAGAGAAGTGGCTACACCTTC. This translates into CASSPQRSGYTF.

Notes on this clonotype: This likely came from a read error, as a far larger clone is one base away. The conserved phenylalanine or tryptophan is not found at the CDR3 terminus, so this likely reflects a read error. It is unclear where the CDR3 begins or ends on the DNA, so no DNA is shown, and the CDR3 is as TCRdb lists it. The chain combines TRBV3-2 with TRBJ1-1. TRBV3-2 is designated a pseudogene. The CDR3 is 11 residues long, counting both termini. The CDR3 sequence: CASSQAGPAFL.

This clonotype was observed many times. This sequence joins TRBV28 and TRBJ2-7; 12 bases match TRBD1. V was clipped by 6 bases and J by 4 bases; unmatched bases: 4. This CDR3 comprises 14 residues. CDR1 and CDR2 (germline): MDHEN, SYDVKM. CDR3 sequence: CASRGTGGNYEQYF. CDR3 bases: TGTGCCAGCAGAGGGACAGGGGGCAATTACGAGCAGTACTTC. The full variable domain, completed using reference TRBV28 and TRBJ2-7, is DVKVTQSSRYLVKRTGEKVFLECVQDMDHENMFWYRQDPGLGLRLIYFSYDVKMKEKGDIPEGYSVSREKKERFSLILESASTNQTSMYLCASRGTGGNYEQYFGPGTRLTVT.

The J gene is TRBJ2-3, the V gene TRBV9, with TRBD2 as a possible D gene (5 bases). CDR1 is SGDLS and CDR2 is YYNGEE in the germline V gene. The CDR3 length is 13 residues. Trimming cost V 3 bases and J 4 bases, with 9 bases left between them. CDR3 DNA sequence: TGTGCCAGCAGCGCGGGGTGGGCAGATACGCAGTATTTT. Protein: CASSAGWADTQYF.

J is TRBJ2-7 and V is TRBV20-1; 7 bases are shared with TRBD2. Germline loops: CDR1 DFQATT, CDR2 SNEGSKA (reference sequence). The CDR3 contains 14 residues. The J segment lost 2 bases and the V segment lost 3 bases, leaving 7 bases of the junction unmatched. CDR3 in amino acids: CSARDGAGAYEQYF. The CDR3 DNA sequence: TGCAGTGCTAGGGATGGTGCGGGAGCCTACGAGCAGTACTTC.